This paragraph reports one TCR beta chain. The germline gives CDR1 LGHDT, CDR2 YNNKEL (reference sequence). Trimming stripped 3 bases from V and 6 bases from J, with 12 bases between. The CDR3 has 13 residues. Profiled with immunoSEQ multiplex PCR; TCRdb holds only in-frame clones, not every one. The data show approximately 120,000 clones, with approximately 91% seen just once and approximately 1% held by the top ten. The sample comes from a study of blood T cell repertoires in COVID-19. This sequence was found in an elderly woman with acute or convalescent COVID-19. Sequenced material: peripheral blood. The chain is built from TRBV3-1 (or the pseudogene TRBV3-2) and TRBJ2-7, with D perhaps matching TRBD2 (5 bases). The CDR3 loop reads CASSQMEGSEQYF. CDR3 nucleotides: TGTGCCAGCAGCCAGATGGAAGGGAGCGAGCAGTACTTC.